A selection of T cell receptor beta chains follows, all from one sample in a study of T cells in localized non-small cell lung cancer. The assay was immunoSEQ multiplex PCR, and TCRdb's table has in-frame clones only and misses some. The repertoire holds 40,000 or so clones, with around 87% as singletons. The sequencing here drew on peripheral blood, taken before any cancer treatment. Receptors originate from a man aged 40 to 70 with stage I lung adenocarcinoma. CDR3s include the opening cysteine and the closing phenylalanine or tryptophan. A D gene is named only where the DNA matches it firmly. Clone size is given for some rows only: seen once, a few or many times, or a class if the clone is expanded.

TGTGCCAGCAGCCTGACTGGGACTAGCGGGGGCCGGGAGACCCAGTACTTC | CASSLTGTSGGRETQYF | TRBV7-2 | TRBD2 | - | TRBJ2-5
TGTGCCAGCAGCCCGGCAGTGAACACTGAAGCTTTCTTT | CASSPAVNTEAFF | TRBV7-8 | - | - | TRBJ1-1
TGTGCCAGCAGTCCACGACAGGGGGGGTACGAGCAGTACTTC | CASSPRQGGYEQYF | TRBV27 | TRBD1 | - | TRBJ2-7
TGTGCCAGCAGTCTAGCGGGAGATCGGGACAATGAGCAGTTCTTC | CASSLAGDRDNEQFF | TRBV28 | TRBD2 | - | TRBJ2-1
TGTGCCAGCAGCCCCCCGCCACAGCGGAACACTGAAGCTTTCTTT | CASSPPPQRNTEAFF | TRBV7-9 | - | - | TRBJ1-1
TGTGCCAGCAGCTACACGCAGGAAACTGAAGCTTTCTTT | CASSYTQETEAFF | TRBV7-9 | - | few | TRBJ1-1
TGCGCCAGCAGCTTGGGGGACAGGGGTGAAAAACTGTTTTTT | CASSLGDRGEKLFF | TRBV5-1 | TRBD1 | - | TRBJ1-4
TGTGCCACCAGCAGAGGACTTAATAGCAATCAGCCCCAGCATTTT | CATSRGLNSNQPQHF | TRBV15 | - | - | TRBJ1-5
TGTGCCAGCAGCCCGGGGGTGACTGGGGCCAACGTCCTGACTTTC | CASSPGVTGANVLTF | TRBV14 | - | - | TRBJ2-6
TGTGCCAGCAGCGACGCCAGACTAGCGGGAACAGATACGCAGTATTTT | CASSDARLAGTDTQYF | TRBV5-1 | TRBD2 | - | TRBJ2-3
TGTGCCAGCAGCTTAGAGGGGTTAGCGGTCACAGATACGCAGTATTTT | CASSLEGLAVTDTQYF | TRBV7-2 | - | - | TRBJ2-3
TGTGCCAGCTCATCGGGTAGGGTTACCCACGAGCAGTACTTC | CASSSGRVTHEQYF | TRBV18 | - | - | TRBJ2-7
TGTGCCAGCAGCTTAGCGGGTGCGGGCTACAATGAGCAGTTCTTC | CASSLAGAGYNEQFF | TRBV7-9 | - | - | TRBJ2-1
TGTGCCAGCACCGCGGACAGGGGCACTGAAGCTTTCTTT | CASTADRGTEAFF | TRBV2 | TRBD1 | - | TRBJ1-1
TGCGCCAGCAGCCAGGAAGACAGCTATGGCTACACCTTC | CASSQEDSYGYTF | TRBV4-1 | - | - | TRBJ1-2
TGTGCCAGCAGCTTAGCGGGGCGGGGGAGCTCCTACAATGAGCAGTTCTTC | CASSLAGRGSSYNEQFF | TRBV7-9 | TRBD2 | - | TRBJ2-1
TGCGCCAGCAGCCAAGAGCCAAAGCCGAACGAGCAGTACTTC | CASSQEPKPNEQYF | TRBV4-3 | - | - | TRBJ2-7
TGTGCCAGCAGCCAACCCCGCGCGGGAGCTTATAGCGCCGGGGAGCTGTTTTTT | CASSQPRAGAYSAGELFF | TRBV14 | TRBD2 | - | TRBJ2-2
TGTGCCATCAGCTTCACAGGGGGCGCCTACAATGAGCAGTTCTTC | CAISFTGGAYNEQFF | TRBV10-3 | TRBD1 | - | TRBJ2-1
TGTGCCAGCAGCGCACAGGGGGCTGACACTGAAGCTTTCTTT | CASSAQGADTEAFF | TRBV5-4 | TRBD1 | - | TRBJ1-1
TGTGCCAGCAGCCCAGGACTAGCGATTGTCAATGAGCAGTTCTTC | CASSPGLAIVNEQFF | TRBV7-3 | TRBD2 | - | TRBJ2-1
TGCGCCAGCAGCTTCAGACTAGCGGGACCCTACGAGCAGTACTTC | CASSFRLAGPYEQYF | TRBV5-1 | TRBD2 | - | TRBJ2-7